This T cell receptor (beta chain) was recovered during a study of T cells after yellow fever vaccination. It was through 5'RACE template switching that TCR cDNA was made, with a universal primer site and UMIs added. A single record per CDR3 protein comes from TCRdb applying MiXCR to the 5' RACE reads. The data contain some 350,000 distinct CDR3 sequences, 3% to 4.5% of them seen just once; the ten biggest clones take up roughly 26%. This clonotype was counted only a few times. This material consisted of PBMCs, taken 5 days after the yellow fever booster vaccination. This sequence originates from a man in his late teens or twenties who received the YFV17D yellow fever vaccine.

The CDR3 sequence: CASRRSRGLDSTDTQYF. The CDR3 DNA follows: TGTGCCAGCAGAAGGAGCAGGGGCCTTGATAGCACAGATACGCAGTATTTT. The J gene is TRBJ2-3, the V gene TRBV12-3 or TRBV12-4; a weak D match, TRBD1 (6 bases). The V and J ends lost 6 bases and 0 bases respectively, with 19 bases between them. The CDR3 is 17 amino acids.